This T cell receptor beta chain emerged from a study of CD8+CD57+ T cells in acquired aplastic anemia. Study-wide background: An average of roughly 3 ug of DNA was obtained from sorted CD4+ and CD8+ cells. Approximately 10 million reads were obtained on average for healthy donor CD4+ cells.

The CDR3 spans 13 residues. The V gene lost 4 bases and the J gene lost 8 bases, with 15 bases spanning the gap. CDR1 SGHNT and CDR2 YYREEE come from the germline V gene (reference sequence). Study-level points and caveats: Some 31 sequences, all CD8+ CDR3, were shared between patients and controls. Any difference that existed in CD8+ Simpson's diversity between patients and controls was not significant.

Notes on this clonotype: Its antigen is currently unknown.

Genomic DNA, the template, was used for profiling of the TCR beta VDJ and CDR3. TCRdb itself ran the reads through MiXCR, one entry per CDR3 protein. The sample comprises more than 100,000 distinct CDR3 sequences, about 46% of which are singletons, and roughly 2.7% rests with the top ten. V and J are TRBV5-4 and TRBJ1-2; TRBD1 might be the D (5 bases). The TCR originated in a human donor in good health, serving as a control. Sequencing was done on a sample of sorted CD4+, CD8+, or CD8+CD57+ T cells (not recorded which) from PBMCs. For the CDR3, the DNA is TGTGCCAGCAGCGCGGGACCAAAAGAGGGCTACACCTTC. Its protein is CASSAGPKEGYTF.